The clone carrying this T cell receptor (beta chain) was detected only a few times. The antigen remains undetermined. The data derive from a study of human T cells and chemical hapten exposure. The study's findings and limits: TCRs whose frequency exceeded 1 in 1000 remained the same following DPC sensitization.

Trimming took 5 bases from V and 6 from J, leaving 11 bases between them. This CDR3 comprises 13 residues. CDR1 is SGHAT, CDR2 FQNNGV, per germline. Indicated time point: patch test 1, 2 weeks after DPC sensitization. The treatment here: therapeutic diphenylcyclopropenone sensitization with weekly scalp DPC. TCRdb itself ran the RACE reads through MiXCR, one entry per CDR3 protein. Of tens of thousands of distinct CDR3 sequences listed, roughly a tenth are singletons. The specimen was whole blood, collected in connection with sensitization to the hapten diphenylcyclopropenone (DPC). This chain links TRBV11-2 with TRBJ1-5, with D perhaps matching TRBD1 (5 bases). This sequence originates from a middle-aged man with alopecia areata. Some clones in this sample may be carry-over from other donors' samples. CDR3 sequence reads: CASSLGRLQPQHF. CDR3 nucleotides: TGTGCCAGCAGCCTGGGACGGCTTCAGCCCCAGCATTTT.